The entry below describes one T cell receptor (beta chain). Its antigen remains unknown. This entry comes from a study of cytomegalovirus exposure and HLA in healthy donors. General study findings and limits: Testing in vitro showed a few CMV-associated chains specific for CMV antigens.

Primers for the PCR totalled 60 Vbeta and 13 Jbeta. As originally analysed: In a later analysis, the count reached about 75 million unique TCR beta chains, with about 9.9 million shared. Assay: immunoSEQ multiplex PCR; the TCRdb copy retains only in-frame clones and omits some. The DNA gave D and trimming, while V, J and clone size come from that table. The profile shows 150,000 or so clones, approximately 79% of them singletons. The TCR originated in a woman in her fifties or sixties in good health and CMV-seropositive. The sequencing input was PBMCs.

CDR3 sequence (DNA): TGTGCCAGTAGTCGAGATCCAGGGGGAAATTACGAGCAGTACTTC. It translates to CASSRDPGGNYEQYF. The genes are TRBV19 and TRBJ2-7, with 7 nucleotides matching TRBD1. Trimming removed 5 bases from V and 4 bases from J; junction bases left unmatched: 11. The CDR3 length is 15 residues. Germline V gives CDR1 LNHDA, CDR2 SQIVND (reference sequence).